This T cell receptor beta chain comes out of a study of CD8 T cells in ankylosing spondylitis. Study results and limitations: Matched ankylosing spondylitis synovial fluid reportedly contained a significantly enriched population of disease-linked clones.

Points on this clonotype: Its antigen is not identified.

By quantitative 5'-RACE with molecular barcodes, the TCR beta libraries were made. MiXCR was run by TCRdb on the 5' RACE reads, yielding one entry per CDR3 protein. Of under 300,000 distinct CDR3 sequences in the sample, roughly 10% were seen once. V lost 2 bases, J lost 7 bases, and 12 bases lay in between. CDR1 is SGDLS and CDR2 is YYNGEE in the germline V gene. The CDR3 extends over 13 amino acids. The sample comprised blood, either unsorted or a sorted T cell fraction (not recorded which). This sequence joins TRBV9 and TRBJ1-2; possibly TRBD1 for D (6 bases). This TCR was recovered from a male donor with ankylosing spondylitis or in good health (not recorded which). The CDR3 spells CASSVGGLFGYTF. CDR3 in DNA: TGTGCCAGCAGCGTGGGGGGGCTTTTTGGCTACACCTTC.